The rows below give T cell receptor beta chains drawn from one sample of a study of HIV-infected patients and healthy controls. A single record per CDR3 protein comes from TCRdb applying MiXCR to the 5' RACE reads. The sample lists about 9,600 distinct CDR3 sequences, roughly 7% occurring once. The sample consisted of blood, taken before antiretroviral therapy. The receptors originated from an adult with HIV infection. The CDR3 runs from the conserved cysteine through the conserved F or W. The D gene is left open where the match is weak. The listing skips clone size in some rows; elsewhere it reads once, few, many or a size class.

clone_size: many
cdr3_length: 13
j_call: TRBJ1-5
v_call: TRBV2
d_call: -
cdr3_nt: TGTGCCAGCAGGGGGGAGGGCAATCAGCCCCAGCATTTT
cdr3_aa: CASRGEGNQPQHF

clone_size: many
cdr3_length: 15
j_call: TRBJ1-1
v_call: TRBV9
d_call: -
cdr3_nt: TGTGCCAGCAGCGTCGGGGGGGACCTGAACACTGAAGCTTTCTTT
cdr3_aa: CASSVGGDLNTEAFF

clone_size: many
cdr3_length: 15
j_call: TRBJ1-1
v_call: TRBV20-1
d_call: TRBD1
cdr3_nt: TGCAGTGCTAGAGTCCGGGACAGGATGAACACTGAAGCTTTCTTT
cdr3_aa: CSARVRDRMNTEAFF

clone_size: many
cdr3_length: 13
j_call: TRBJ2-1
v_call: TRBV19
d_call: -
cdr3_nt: TGTGCCAGTAGTATAGATCCAGGGAATGAGCAGTTCTTC
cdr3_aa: CASSIDPGNEQFF

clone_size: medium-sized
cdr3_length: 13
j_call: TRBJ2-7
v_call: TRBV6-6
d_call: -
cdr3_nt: TGTGCCAGCAGCCACGGCCTGGGGTACGAGCAGTACTTC
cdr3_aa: CASSHGLGYEQYF

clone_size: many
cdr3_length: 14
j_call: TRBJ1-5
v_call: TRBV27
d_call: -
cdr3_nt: TGTGCCAGCAGTCCCGCTAGGCGGGATCAGCCCCAGCATTTT
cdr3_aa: CASSPARRDQPQHF

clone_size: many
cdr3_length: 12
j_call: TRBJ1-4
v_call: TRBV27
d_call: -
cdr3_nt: TGTGCCAGCAGTTTACCAGGGAGAAAACTGTTTTTT
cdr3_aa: CASSLPGRKLFF

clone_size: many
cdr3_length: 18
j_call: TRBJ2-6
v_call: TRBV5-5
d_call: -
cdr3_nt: TGTGCCAGCAGCTTGGGCCCGGGACGGACCTCTGGGGCCAACGTCCTGACTTTC
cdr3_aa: CASSLGPGRTSGANVLTF

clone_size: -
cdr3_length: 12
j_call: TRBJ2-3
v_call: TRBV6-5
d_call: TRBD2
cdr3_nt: TGTGCCAGCAGTTGGAGCGGGGGGTCGCAGTATTTT
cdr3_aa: CASSWSGGSQYF

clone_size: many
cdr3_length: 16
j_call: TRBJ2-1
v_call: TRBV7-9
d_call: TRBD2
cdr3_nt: TGTGCCAGCAGCTTTGTATGGACTAGCGGTGACAATGAGCAGTTCTTC
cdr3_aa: CASSFVWTSGDNEQFF

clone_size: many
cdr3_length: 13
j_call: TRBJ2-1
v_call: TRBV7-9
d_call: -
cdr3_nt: TGTGCCAGCAGCACACAAGAGGGAGATGAGCAGTTCTTC
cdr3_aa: CASSTQEGDEQFF

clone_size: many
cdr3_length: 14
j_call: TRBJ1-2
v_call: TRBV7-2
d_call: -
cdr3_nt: TGTGCCAGCAGCTCAGCTAGACAGAACTATGGCTACACCTTC
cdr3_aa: CASSSARQNYGYTF

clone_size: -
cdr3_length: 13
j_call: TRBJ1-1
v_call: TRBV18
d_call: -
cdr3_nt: TGTGCCAGCTTATACCTCGGGGACACTGAAGCTTTCTTT
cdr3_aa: CASLYLGDTEAFF

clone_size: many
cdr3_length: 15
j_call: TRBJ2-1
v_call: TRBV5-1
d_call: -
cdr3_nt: TGCGCCAGCAGCCGTGCAGGGACGTCCTACAATGAGCAGTTCTTC
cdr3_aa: CASSRAGTSYNEQFF

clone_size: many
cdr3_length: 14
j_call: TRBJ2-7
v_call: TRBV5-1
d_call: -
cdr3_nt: TGCGCCAGCAGCTCGACCACGGCCGCTGGGCAGCAGTACTTC
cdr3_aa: CASSSTTAAGQQYF

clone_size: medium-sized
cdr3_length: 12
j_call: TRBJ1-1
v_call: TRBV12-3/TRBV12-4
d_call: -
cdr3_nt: TGTGCCAGCAGTTCTCCTAACACTGAAGCTTTCTTT
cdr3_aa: CASSSPNTEAFF

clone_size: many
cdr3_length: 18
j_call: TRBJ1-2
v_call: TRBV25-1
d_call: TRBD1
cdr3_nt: TGTGCCAGCAGTGAGAGGGACAGGGGGTACCTTTCTAACTATGGCTACACCTTC
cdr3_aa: CASSERDRGYLSNYGYTF

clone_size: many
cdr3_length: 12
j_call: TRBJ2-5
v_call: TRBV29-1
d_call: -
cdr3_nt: TGCAGCGTTGGCGGGTTAACGGAGACCCAGTACTTC
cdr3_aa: CSVGGLTETQYF

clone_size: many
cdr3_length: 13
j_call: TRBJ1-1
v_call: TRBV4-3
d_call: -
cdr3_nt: TGCGCCAGCAGCCAAGAGGAGAGGACGGAAGCTTTCTTT
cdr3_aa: CASSQEERTEAFF

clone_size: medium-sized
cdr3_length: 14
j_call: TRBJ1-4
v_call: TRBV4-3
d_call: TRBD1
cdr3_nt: TGCGCCAGCAGCCAACAGGGGGCGCGAGAAAAACTGTTTTTT
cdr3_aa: CASSQQGAREKLFF

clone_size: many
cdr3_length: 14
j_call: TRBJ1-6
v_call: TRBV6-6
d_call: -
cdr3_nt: TGTGCCGGGGGGGGCCTTAATGTTAATTCACCCCTCCACTTT
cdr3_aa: CAGGGLNVNSPLHF

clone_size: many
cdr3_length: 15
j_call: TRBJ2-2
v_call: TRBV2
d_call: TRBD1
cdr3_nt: TGTGCCAGCAGAGACGGGACAGGGATTCCCGGGGAGCTGTTTTTT
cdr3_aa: CASRDGTGIPGELFF

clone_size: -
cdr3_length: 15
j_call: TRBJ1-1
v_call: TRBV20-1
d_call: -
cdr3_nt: TGCAGTGCTAAAGTCCCCGGGGGGATGAACACTGAAGCTTTCTTT
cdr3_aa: CSAKVPGGMNTEAFF

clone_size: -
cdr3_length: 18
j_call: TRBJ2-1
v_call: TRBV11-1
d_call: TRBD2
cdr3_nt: TGTGCCAGCAGCTTAGCCGCGTCTAGCGGGGGGGGATACAATGAGCAGTTCTTC
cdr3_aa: CASSLAASSGGGYNEQFF

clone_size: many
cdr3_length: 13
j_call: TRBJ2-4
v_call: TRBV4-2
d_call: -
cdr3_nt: TGTGCCAGCAGCCAGGCCTACACAAACATTCAGTACTTC
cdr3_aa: CASSQAYTNIQYF